This entry concerns a single T cell receptor beta chain. The entry originates in a study of T-cell memory formation after mild COVID-19. About the study: In these data, TCR clusters were largely donor specific.

The CDR3 is 14 amino acids. V lost 0 bases and J lost 4, with 9 bases in between. Per the germline V gene, CDR1 is SGDLS and CDR2 is YYNGEE. TCRdb processed the 5' RACE reads anew with MiXCR; each CDR3 protein has one entry. The sample includes more than 350,000 distinct CDR3 sequences, 16% of them seen just once. The receptor's source is a man aged 18 to 30 who had mild COVID-19 (a few samples of this study predate the infection). Cell type and time point are not known. V is TRBV9 and J is TRBJ2-3, with no clear D. The specimen was PBMCs or a T cell subset sorted from them (not recorded which). The CDR3 nucleotides are TGTGCCAGCAGCGTAGTTTCGGGTTCAGATACGCAGTATTTT. As protein: CASSVVSGSDTQYF.